This is a list of T cell receptor beta chains from one sample in a study of cytomegalovirus exposure and HLA in healthy donors. The table came from immunoSEQ multiplex PCR; TCRdb's copy has only in-frame clones and leaves some out. The data hold roughly 54,000 clones, with approximately 70% observed a single time. Sequenced input: PBMCs. These receptors all come from a woman aged 60-75 years in good health and CMV-seropositive. Both conserved end residues are part of each CDR3. The D gene is left open where the match is weak. Size values are once, few and many counts, or a class for expanded clones, and some rows have none.

d_call j_call v_call clone_size cdr3_nt cdr3_aa
TRBD1 TRBJ2-3 TRBV2 . TGTGCCAGCAGTGAAGGGACAGGGGCGACAGATACGCAGTATTTT CASSEGTGATDTQYF
TRBD1 TRBJ1-2 TRBV6-5 . TGTGCCAGCAACGACAGGGTGAAGGGCTACACCTTC CASNDRVKGYTF
. TRBJ1-1 TRBV6-6 once TGTGCCAGCAGTTACTCGAAGGACAGAGAAGCTTTCTTT CASSYSKDREAFF
TRBD1 TRBJ2-1 TRBV4-3 . TGCGCCAGCAGCCAAGTGCAGGGGGAGTACAATGAGCAGTTCTTC CASSQVQGEYNEQFF
. TRBJ1-1 TRBV14 once TGTGCCAGCAGCCTAACTATGGGGGGGGCGAACACTGAAGCTTTCTTT CASSLTMGGANTEAFF
. TRBJ2-3 TRBV2 . TGTGCCAGCAGGAGGGAGACAACAGATACGCAGTATTTT CASRRETTDTQYF
TRBD1 TRBJ2-7 TRBV19 . TGTGCCAGTAGTACGCCCCGGGGGCCCCCCCTAGGGGGACAGGGAGCTCACGAGCAGTACTTC CASSTPRGPPLGGQGAHEQYF
. TRBJ2-7 TRBV7-2 . TGTGCCAGCAGCCCGAAGTCCGGTTACGAGCAGTACTTC CASSPKSGYEQYF
TRBD1 TRBJ2-7 TRBV10-3 few TGTGCCATCAGTGAGTCACAGGACAGGGGCCACGAGCAGTACTTC CAISESQDRGHEQYF
TRBD1 TRBJ1-2 TRBV15 . TGTGCCACCAGCAGGGCGGGACAGGGGGCGCGTGGCTACACCTTC CATSRAGQGARGYTF
TRBD2 TRBJ2-1 TRBV5-5 few TGTGCCAGTAACCTTCGGCTAGCGGGGGGCAGGGAGCAGTTCTTC CASNLRLAGGREQFF
. TRBJ1-3 TRBV21-1 . TGTGCCAGCAGCCCCATAAGGGGCAACTCTGGAAACACCATATATTTT CASSPIRGNSGNTIYF
. TRBJ1-2 TRBV5-1 . TGCGCCAGCAGCGCCACTAAGGATGGCTACACCTTC CASSATKDGYTF
TRBD1 TRBJ2-1 TRBV5-4 once TGTGCCAGCAGCTCAGCGGACAGGGGATTTAGTGAGCAGTTCTTC CASSSADRGFSEQFF
. TRBJ1-5 TRBV6-1 . TGTGCCAGTCTGACAGGACCTATGAATCAGCCCCAGCATTTT CASLTGPMNQPQHF
TRBD1 TRBJ1-1 TRBV11-2 . TGTGCCAGCAGCCCGGACAGGGGCACTGAAGCTTTCTTT CASSPDRGTEAFF
. TRBJ2-7 TRBV18 . TGTGCCAGCTCACCACCGGGCAGGGGCGGCGAGCAGTACTTC CASSPPGRGGEQYF
. TRBJ1-1 TRBV6-6 . TGTGCCAGCAGCCCGGGGACACTGAACACTGAAGCTTTCTTT CASSPGTLNTEAFF
. TRBJ1-2 TRBV6-1 . TGTGCCAGCAGGTCCGTACAGGGATTCCATGGCTACACCTTC CASRSVQGFHGYTF
TRBD1 TRBJ2-2 TRBV7-2 . TGTGCCAGCAGCTTAGGACCGGGGACAGGGGGCCTTAGCGGGGAGCTGTTTTTT CASSLGPGTGGLSGELFF
. TRBJ1-2 TRBV15 . TGTGCCACCAGCAGGGGACTTCAGGGATATGGCTACACCTTC CATSRGLQGYGYTF
TRBD1 TRBJ2-2 TRBV9 large TGTGCCAGCAGCGTAGTAAGGGACAGGGGGAACACCGGGGAGCTGTTTTTT CASSVVRDRGNTGELFF
. TRBJ2-7 TRBV7-2 . TGTGCCAGCAGCTTAAATTTTAACTCCTACGAGCAGTACTTC CASSLNFNSYEQYF